The subject of this entry is one T cell receptor (beta chain). What it recognizes is unknown. The DNA is left out, because the CDR3 cannot be placed on it with certainty; the CDR3 is given as TCRdb lists it. These data belong to a study of blood T cells in healthy people across ages. Broader study findings: It was the long-lived donors that had more naive CD4+ cells and higher diversity than aged donors.

The CDR3 numbers 13 amino acids, ends counted. Germline V gives CDR1 SQVTM, CDR2 ANQGSEA. PBMCs numbering at least 6.5 million were isolated per sample. For the second PCR, which ran for about 7 to 11 cycles, a sample-barcoded 5' primer and a J-beta primer mix were used. TCRdb re-called the 5' RACE reads with MiXCR, one entry per CDR3 protein. The profile shows approximately 1,700,000 distinct CDR3 sequences, roughly two fifths of them singletons. This clonotype originated in a human donor in good health. V usage is TRBV29-1 and J usage is TRBJ2-5; the D segment call TRBD1 is taken from the table without a DNA check. The sequencing input was blood. The CDR3: CGVGTGTRETRYF.